These T cell receptor beta chains were read from a single sample in a study of blood T cell repertoires in COVID-19. Assay: immunoSEQ multiplex PCR; the TCRdb copy retains only in-frame clones and omits some. The sample comprises just under 250,000 clones, around 88% of which are singletons, and approximately 3.7% rests with the top ten. Sequences were obtained from PBMCs or T cells enriched from blood (not recorded which). The origin of the receptors is a woman under 40 who had recovered from COVID-19. CDR3s include the opening cysteine and the closing phenylalanine or tryptophan. Fields, in order: V gene, clone size, D gene, J gene, CDR3 DNA, CDR3 protein. D genes are given only for firm matches. Rows may omit the clone size; those that give it use once, few, many or a size class.

v_call: TRBV30; clone_size: few; d_call: -; j_call: TRBJ1-2; cdr3_nt: TGTGCCTGGAGTACGCAGCGGGGGTACCACTATGGCTACACCTTC; cdr3_aa: CAWSTQRGYHYGYTF
v_call: TRBV5-1; clone_size: -; d_call: -; j_call: TRBJ1-3; cdr3_nt: TGCGCCAGCAGCTTGGCTGGTCAGACTAACTCTGGAAACACCATATATTTT; cdr3_aa: CASSLAGQTNSGNTIYF
v_call: TRBV11-2; clone_size: -; d_call: -; j_call: TRBJ1-3; cdr3_nt: TGTGCCAGCAGCTTAGGCTACTCTGGAAACACCATATATTTT; cdr3_aa: CASSLGYSGNTIYF
v_call: TRBV10-2; clone_size: -; d_call: -; j_call: TRBJ2-1; cdr3_nt: TGCGCCAGCAGTGAGAACCGGGACACCACCGAGTTCTTC; cdr3_aa: CASSENRDTTEFF
v_call: TRBV6-5; clone_size: -; d_call: -; j_call: TRBJ2-7; cdr3_nt: TGTGCCAGCAGTAAGGCGGGGCCCCGCGAGCAGTACTTC; cdr3_aa: CASSKAGPREQYF
v_call: TRBV6-5; clone_size: -; d_call: -; j_call: TRBJ1-1; cdr3_nt: TGTGCCAGCAGTTACCGGTCACAGGATTTCACTGAAGCTTTCTTT; cdr3_aa: CASSYRSQDFTEAFF
v_call: TRBV12-3/TRBV12-4; clone_size: few; d_call: -; j_call: TRBJ1-2; cdr3_nt: TGTGCCAGCAGAGACGCAGGGGTTAATGGCTACACCTTC; cdr3_aa: CASRDAGVNGYTF
v_call: TRBV14; clone_size: few; d_call: TRBD2; j_call: TRBJ2-7; cdr3_nt: TGTGCCAGCAGCCAGCGGACTAGCCCCTTAGAGCAGTACTTC; cdr3_aa: CASSQRTSPLEQYF
v_call: TRBV6-5; clone_size: -; d_call: TRBD1; j_call: TRBJ1-4; cdr3_nt: TGTGCCAGCAGTTACTCGAGGGACAGTGAAAAACTGTTTTTT; cdr3_aa: CASSYSRDSEKLFF
v_call: TRBV7-3; clone_size: -; d_call: TRBD2; j_call: TRBJ2-1; cdr3_nt: TGTGCCAGCAGCCTCCTCGGGACTAGCGGATACAATGAGCAGTTCTTC; cdr3_aa: CASSLLGTSGYNEQFF
v_call: TRBV5-6; clone_size: -; d_call: TRBD1; j_call: TRBJ1-1; cdr3_nt: TGTGCCAGCAGTCCCGAGGGGGCCGCGCTGAACACTGAAGCTTTCTTT; cdr3_aa: CASSPEGAALNTEAFF
v_call: TRBV11-2; clone_size: -; d_call: -; j_call: TRBJ2-7; cdr3_nt: TGTGCCAGCAGCTCGGTACAGGGAATCAGCTACGAGCAGTACTTC; cdr3_aa: CASSSVQGISYEQYF
v_call: TRBV24-1; clone_size: -; d_call: TRBD2; j_call: TRBJ2-1; cdr3_nt: TGTGCCACCAGTTTCGGGACTAGCTCGACCAATGAGCAGTTCTTC; cdr3_aa: CATSFGTSSTNEQFF
v_call: TRBV29-1; clone_size: few; d_call: -; j_call: TRBJ1-2; cdr3_nt: TGCAGCGTTGAAGACGGAGATTATGGCTACACCTTC; cdr3_aa: CSVEDGDYGYTF
v_call: TRBV5-1; clone_size: -; d_call: -; j_call: TRBJ2-3; cdr3_nt: TGCGCCAGCAGCGCCTACTACACAGATACGCAGTATTTT; cdr3_aa: CASSAYYTDTQYF
v_call: TRBV30; clone_size: -; d_call: -; j_call: TRBJ1-5; cdr3_nt: TGTGCCTGGAGTGTACAGGGCAATCAGCCCCAGCATTTT; cdr3_aa: CAWSVQGNQPQHF
v_call: TRBV25-1; clone_size: -; d_call: -; j_call: TRBJ1-3; cdr3_nt: TGTGCCAGCAGTGATTCCCGGACAGCCAGCTCTGGAAGCACCATATATTTT; cdr3_aa: CASSDSRTASSGSTIYF